This T cell receptor beta chain was recovered during a study of T cell responses to AZD1222 COVID-19 vaccine. Libraries were prepared by immunoSEQ multiplex PCR; TCRdb keeps only in-frame clonotypes and omits some of them. Among roughly 99,000 clones listed, around 90% were seen once. The CDR3 has 14 amino acids. V lost 5 bases, J lost 4 bases, and 14 bases lay in between. CDR1 and CDR2 from the germline V gene are LNHDA and SQIVND (reference sequence). The receptor was derived from an adult in good health. Sequenced material: peripheral blood, taken on day 0 of AZD1222 vaccination. V is TRBV19 and J is TRBJ1-2; the D is unclear. CDR3 sequence reads: CASSPRLGTYGYTF. CDR3 bases: TGTGCCAGTAGTCCCCGGTTGGGAACCTATGGCTACACCTTC.